This TCR beta chain is from a study of CD8 T cells in ankylosing spondylitis. Broader study findings: Relatively rare in peripheral blood, disease-linked clones were also CD8+. Disease-linked clones reportedly concentrated significantly in matched ankylosing spondylitis synovial fluid. Ankylosing spondylitis blood appeared to be characterized by a TCR beta motif of fewer than ten highly homologous variants. Previous work reported some of these motif variants in the synovial fluid and blood of reactive arthritis.

Germline-derived CDR1 and CDR2 are SEHNR and FQNEAQ (reference sequence). The CDR3 has 16 amino acids. Deletions cut 0 bases from V and 3 bases from J, with 15 bases between. 5'-RACE, quantitative and with molecular barcodes, yielded the TCR beta libraries. Each CDR3 protein is one row after TCRdb ran MiXCR on the 5' RACE reads. Here the sample spans over 200,000 distinct CDR3 sequences, around 16% being singletons. Concerning this clonotype: The antigen remains unidentified.

The sample taken for sequencing was blood, either unsorted or a sorted T cell fraction (not recorded which). The TCR originated in a male donor with ankylosing spondylitis. The chain has TRBV7-9 and TRBJ2-7; D is unresolved. CDR3 in DNA: TGTGCCAGCAGCTTAGCCCCCGACAAGGGTGTCTACGAGCAGTACTTC. This gives the protein CASSLAPDKGVYEQYF.